The clone carrying this TCR beta chain was seen a few times. The sample belongs to a study of blood T cell repertoires in COVID-19. Study-level background: Whether acute or convalescent, the COVID-19 samples came from the United States, Italy and Spain. From T cells, B-cell-depleted T cells, or PBMCs came the material, which was cDNA or gDNA.

Trimming stripped 3 bases from V and 1 base from J, with 6 bases between. From germline, CDR1 is SQVTM and CDR2 ANQGSEA. The CDR3 length is 12 residues. In the source study's methods: Estimates of nucleated cell counts were drawn from the amplification of reference gene primers. Some clones are missing from TCRdb's copy, which holds only in-frame ones; the method was immunoSEQ multiplex PCR. V and J calls and clone size are as listed in that table; D and trimming were resolved from the DNA. The table has tens of thousands of clones, around 90% seen once; the top ten hold under 5.5%. V is TRBV29-1 and J is TRBJ1-1, with D unresolved. The receptor's source is a man aged 55 to 70 with COVID-19, enrolled during active disease. The source material was peripheral blood. CDR3 sequence reads: CSVDTGNTEAFF. CDR3 coding DNA: TGCAGCGTTGATACGGGGAACACTGAAGCTTTCTTT.